The clone carrying this T cell receptor beta chain was observed a few times. The data belong to a study of spatial heterogeneity in lung cancer. As for the study in general: Patients with untreated early-stage non-small cell lung cancer, numbering around 71, were the donors. Alpha-chain sequences were consistently detected less often than beta-chain sequences. There were, on average, more than 8.5 raw-read appearances for each unique TCR and UMI combination.

Time point reported: blood at routine non-recurrence follow-up after resection. Whole RNA obtained from tumor, nontumor lung or frozen PBMC underwent sequencing without sorting. The CDR3 sequence is 15 residues long. V dropped 0 bases and J dropped 6 bases, with 13 bases sitting between them. CDR1 is SGHDT, CDR2 YYEEEE, per germline. In the library, each TCR cDNA molecule bore its own unique molecular identifier. TCRdb reanalysed the 5' RACE reads using MiXCR and keeps one entry per CDR3 protein. Of about 120,000 distinct CDR3 sequences listed, about 12% are singletons. The origin of this receptor is a male donor with early-stage non-small cell lung cancer. The source was PBMCs, collected at follow-up. V usage is TRBV5-6 and J usage is TRBJ1-5; a weak D match, TRBD1 (5 bases). The CDR3 reads CASSLAGRVGQPQHF. The CDR3 DNA sequence: TGTGCCAGCAGCTTGGCTGGCAGGGTCGGTCAGCCCCAGCATTTT.